These 3 T cell receptor beta chains came from one sample sequenced in a study of cytomegalovirus exposure and HLA in healthy donors. Primers for the PCR totalled 60 Vbeta and 13 Jbeta. The assay was immunoSEQ multiplex PCR, and TCRdb's table has in-frame clones only and misses some. The sample comprises under 200,000 clones, approximately 80% of which are singletons, and over 1% rests with the top ten. Source material: PBMCs. These receptor sequences come from a woman in her 50s in good health and CMV-seronegative.

Regarding this clone: At one end, the junction sequence differs from germline, possibly due to a read error. This rearrangement joins TRBV7-7 to TRBJ2-2, with 7 positions matching TRBD1. This CDR3 is 16 amino acids long. Germline-derived CDR1 and CDR2 are SSHAT and FNYEAQ (reference sequence). This CDR3 is CASSSYQGANTGELFF. The CDR3 bases are TGTGCTAGCAGCTCCTATCAGGGGGCGAACACCGGGGAGCTGTTTTTT.

V usage is TRBV28 and J usage is TRBJ2-3; D unclear. The CDR3 loop spans 15 amino acids. Germline CDR1 is MDHEN and CDR2 is SYDVKM. V lost 7 bases and J 4 bases, leaving 18 bases between the germline ends. This chain's CDR3 is CASTLAARRPDTQYF. In nucleotides, the CDR3 is TGTGCCAGCACCCTCGCTGCGCGGCGCCCAGATACGCAGTATTTT.

DNA of the CDR3: TGTGCCAGTAGTATTAGGCCAGGGAACATACCCTACGAGCAGTACTTC. It encodes CASSIRPGNIPYEQYF. The chain employs TRBV19 and TRBJ2-7, with a weak D call TRBD1 (5 bases). CDR3 length equals 16 residues. V lost 3 bases and J 2 bases, leaving 17 bases between the germline ends. Per the germline V gene, CDR1 is LNHDA and CDR2 is SQIVND (reference sequence).